What follows are 15 T cell receptor beta chains derived from one specimen sequenced in a study of T cells in Graves' hyperthyroidism and ophthalmopathy. Amplification of TCR beta CDR3 regions used RNA as the template. First-round RT-PCR targeting the TCR CDR3 was performed with the HTBI primer set. One entry per CDR3 protein, called by TCRdb with MiXCR from the multiplex PCR reads. The table lists around 420,000 distinct CDR3 sequences, 15% to 18% of them singletons. Sequenced material: blood. The receptors were gathered from a woman under 30 with Graves' hyperthyroidism.

The V and J genes are TRBV7-3 and TRBJ1-4; tentative D call: TRBD1 (5 bases). The V end lost 2 bases, the J end lost 8 bases, and 15 bases lay between the germline ends. The CDR3 runs 15 residues. Germline lookup yields CDR1 SGHTA and CDR2 FQGTGA. CDR3 sequence reads: CASSLDGTFGEKLFF. The DNA of the CDR3 is TGTGCCAGCAGCTTAGACGGGACTTTCGGGGAAAAACTGTTTTTT. Drawing the rest from reference TRBV7-3 and TRBJ1-4, the complete variable domain is GAGVSQTPSNKVTEKGKYVELRCDPISGHTALYWYRQSLGQGPEFLIYFQGTGAADDSGLPNDRFFAVRPEGSVSTLKIQRTERGDSAVYLCASSLDGTFGEKLFFGSGTQLSVL.

This clonotype was recorded a few times. CDR3 sequence: CASSLFEGHEQYF. DNA for the CDR3: TGTGCCAGCAGCCTATTTGAGGGCCACGAGCAGTACTTC. The rearrangement joins TRBV11-2 to TRBJ2-7; maybe TRBD2 (5 bases). The CDR3 totals 13 residues. Looked up from germline, CDR1 is SGHAT and CDR2 is FQNNGV. Trimming removed 5 bases from V and 5 bases from J, with 13 bases in between.

This clonotype was observed many times. The chain employs TRBV20-1 and TRBJ2-3; 11 nucleotides match TRBD2. The CDR3 has 14 amino acids. Trimming removed 8 bases from V and 4 bases from J; junction bases left unmatched: 8. Germline V gives CDR1 DFQATT, CDR2 SNEGSKA (reference sequence). CDR3 sequence (DNA): TGCAGTCAGATAGCGGGAGGGGTGGCAGATACGCAGTATTTT. Translation: CSQIAGGVADTQYF.

This chain connects TRBV5-8 to TRBJ2-1; 10 bases match TRBD1. This CDR3 spans 16 amino acids. Germline lookup yields CDR1 SGHTS and CDR2 YDEGEE. Trimming removed 0 bases from V and 7 bases from J; junction bases left unmatched: 7. CDR3 DNA sequence: TGTGCCAGCAGCTTGGTAGTGCGGACAGGGGGGAATGAGCAGTTCTTC. It encodes CASSLVVRTGGNEQFF.

The V gene is TRBV19, the J gene TRBJ1-4; D is possibly TRBD1 (5 bases). This CDR3 spans 14 amino acids. Per the germline V gene, CDR1 is LNHDA and CDR2 is SQIVND (reference sequence). V was shortened by 10 bases and J by 7 bases, with 19 bases between the two germline ends. For the CDR3, the DNA is TGTGCCACCGGGGCGGCTGCACGGGGTGAAAAACTGTTTTTT. Translating gives CATGAAARGEKLFF.

This clonotype showed up just a few times. The gene calls are TRBV19 and TRBJ2-1, with D tentatively TRBD1 (6 bases). Germline CDR1 reads LNHDA; CDR2 reads SQIVND (reference sequence). V lost 5 bases and J 9 bases, leaving 20 bases between the germline ends. There are 15 residues in the CDR3. CDR3 region: CASSSQGSPTGEQFF. CDR3 in DNA: TGTGCCAGTAGTTCGCAGGGGAGCCCGACGGGTGAGCAGTTCTTC. Together with reference TRBV19 and TRBJ2-1, the CDR3 gives the full variable domain: DGGITQSPKYLFRKEGQNVTLSCEQNLNHDAMYWYRQDPGQGLRLIYYSQIVNDFQKGDIAEGYSVSREKKESFPLTVTSAQKNPTAFYLCASSSQGSPTGEQFFGPGTRLTVL.

The chain is built from TRBV9 and TRBJ1-1; 7 bases line up with TRBD1. CDR1 SGDLS and CDR2 YYNGEE come from the germline V gene. CDR3 length: 14 amino acids. Unmatched junction bases numbered 7, after V lost 4 bases and J lost 4 bases. The CDR3 DNA reads as TGTGCCAGCAGCCCAGAAGGACAGGCCACTGAAGCTTTCTTT. Translation: CASSPEGQATEAFF.

This clonotype was recorded once. The CDR3 DNA reads as TGTGCCAGCAGTGAAGGGATACTGGGTGAGCAGTTCTTC. Translated: CASSEGILGEQFF. The V and J genes are TRBV2 and TRBJ2-1; D is uncertain. The germline V and J ends were trimmed by 1 base and 9 bases, with 10 bases remaining between them. The germline gives CDR1 SNHLY, CDR2 FYNNEI. This CDR3 spans 13 amino acids.

This chain links TRBV20-1 with TRBJ1-2; no firm D call. From germline, CDR1 is DFQATT and CDR2 SNEGSKA (reference sequence). The CDR3 sequence is 14 residues long. Trimming took off 5 bases at V and 6 bases at J, with 19 bases between the two ends. The CDR3 is CSAELVWWRHGYTF. In nucleotides, the CDR3 is TGCAGTGCTGAACTGGTTTGGTGGAGACATGGCTACACCTTC.

This clonotype came up many times. This chain links TRBV28 with TRBJ2-3; 9 positions agree with TRBD1. Germline V gives CDR1 MDHEN, CDR2 SYDVKM. V lost 6 bases to trimming and J lost 5 bases; unmatched junction nucleotides: 18. The CDR3 has 18 residues. The CDR3 nucleotides are TGTGCCAGCAGCCAACAACCGGGACAGGGAGGGGTGAGAGATACGCAGTATTTT. Translated, it gives CASSQQPGQGGVRDTQYF.

This clonotype was seen many times. The chain carries TRBV29-1 and TRBJ2-1; 7 bases match TRBD2. The CDR3 totals 14 residues. Germline V CDR1 and CDR2: SQVTM, ANQGSEA. V was clipped by 5 bases and J by 8 bases; unmatched bases: 12. CDR3 in DNA: TGCAGCGTTCTGACATTCCGGGAGGTCCATGAGCAGTTCTTC. Amino acid sequence: CSVLTFREVHEQFF.

This clonotype showed up just a few times. V and J are TRBV15 and TRBJ2-3; TRBD2 matches 11 bases. Germline V lookup: CDR1 LNHNV, CDR2 YYDKDF (reference sequence). Germline trimming cut 0 bases from V and 1 base from J; bases unmatched to any gene: 18. The CDR3 loop spans 22 amino acids. The CDR3 DNA is TGTGCCACCAGCAGAGACTTACCCCCCATTATAGCGGGGGGGCCTGGCACAGATACGCAGTATTTT. As protein: CATSRDLPPIIAGGPGTDTQYF.

This clonotype was seen many times. The V gene is TRBV11-3, the J gene TRBJ1-1, with a possible D match to TRBD1 (6 bases). CDR1 is SGHNT, CDR2 YENEEA, per germline. With 2 bases removed from V and 7 bases from J, the gap between germline ends came to 8 bases. This CDR3 region has 12 residues. The CDR3 region is CASSLTGLEAFF. DNA of the CDR3: TGTGCCAGCAGCTTAACAGGGCTTGAAGCTTTCTTT.

This clonotype has a count of ten or more. The chain joins TRBV28 to TRBJ2-3; D unclear. The CDR3 runs 14 residues. Trimming took 4 bases from V and 2 from J, leaving 10 bases between them. CDR1 MDHEN and CDR2 SYDVKM come from the germline V gene. The CDR3 loop is CASSSSWATDTQYF. The CDR3 DNA follows: TGTGCCAGCAGTTCCAGTTGGGCCACAGATACGCAGTATTTT.

This clonotype occurred a few times. At one end the junction does not follow the germline gene, possibly because of a read error. The rearrangement uses TRBV7-7 and TRBJ2-2; D is possibly TRBD1 (6 bases). This CDR3 comprises 15 residues. CDR1 SSHAT and CDR2 FNYEAQ come from the germline V gene (reference sequence). DNA for the CDR3: TGTGCTAGCAGCTTACAGGGCCCGGACACCGGGGAGCTGTTTTTT. Translation gives CASSLQGPDTGELFF.